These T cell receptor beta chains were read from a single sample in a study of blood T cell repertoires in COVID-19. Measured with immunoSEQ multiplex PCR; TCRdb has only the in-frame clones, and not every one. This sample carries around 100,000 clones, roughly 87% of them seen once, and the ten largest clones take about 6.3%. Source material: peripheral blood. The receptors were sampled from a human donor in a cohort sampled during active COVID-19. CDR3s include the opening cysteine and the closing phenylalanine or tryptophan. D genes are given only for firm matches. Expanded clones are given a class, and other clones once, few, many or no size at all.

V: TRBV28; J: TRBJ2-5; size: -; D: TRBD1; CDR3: CASSLGRGYRGEEETQYF; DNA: TGTGCCAGCAGTTTAGGGCGTGGGTACAGGGGAGAGGAAGAGACCCAGTACTTC
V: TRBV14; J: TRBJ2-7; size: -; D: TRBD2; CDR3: CASSQAASGNYEQYF; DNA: TGTGCCAGCAGCCAAGCGGCTAGCGGGAACTACGAGCAGTACTTC
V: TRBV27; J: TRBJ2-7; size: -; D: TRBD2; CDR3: CASRPAALAGAGEQYF; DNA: TGTGCCAGCAGACCCGCCGCGCTAGCGGGAGCCGGGGAGCAGTACTTC
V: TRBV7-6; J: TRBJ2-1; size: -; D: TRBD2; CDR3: CASSLTGLASGGIYNEQFF; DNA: TGTGCCAGCAGCCTGACAGGGTTGGCTAGCGGGGGGATCTACAATGAGCAGTTCTTC
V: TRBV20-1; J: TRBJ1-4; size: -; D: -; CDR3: CSASNQVNEKLFF; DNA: TGCAGTGCTAGTAATCAGGTTAATGAAAAACTGTTTTTT
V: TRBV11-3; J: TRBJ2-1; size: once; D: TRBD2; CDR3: CASSRSGRVDEQFF; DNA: TGTGCCAGCAGCAGAAGCGGGAGGGTGGATGAGCAGTTCTTC
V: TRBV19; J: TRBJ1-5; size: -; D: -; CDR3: CATQNRFGNQPQHF; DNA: TGTGCCACCCAAAACAGGTTTGGCAATCAGCCCCAGCATTTT
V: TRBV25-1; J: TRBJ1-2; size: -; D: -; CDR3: CASSVYYGYTF; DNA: TGTGCCAGCAGTGTATACTATGGCTACACCTTC
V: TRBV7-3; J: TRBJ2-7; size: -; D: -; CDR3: CASSPNPSYEQYF; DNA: TGTGCCAGCAGCCCAAATCCCTCCTACGAGCAGTACTTC
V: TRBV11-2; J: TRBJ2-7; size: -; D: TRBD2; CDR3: CASRSISGRGIYEQYF; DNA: TGTGCCAGCAGGTCGATTAGCGGGAGAGGAATCTACGAGCAGTACTTC
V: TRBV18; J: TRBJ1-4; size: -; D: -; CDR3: CASSPPRTNEKLFF; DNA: TGTGCCAGCTCACCACCGCGAACTAATGAAAAACTGTTTTTT
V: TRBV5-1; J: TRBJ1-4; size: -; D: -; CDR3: CASSYSTTNEKLFF; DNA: TGCGCCAGCAGCTACAGCACAACTAATGAAAAACTGTTTTTT
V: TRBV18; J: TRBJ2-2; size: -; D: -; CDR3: CASSPTVSAGELFF; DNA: TGTGCCAGCTCACCAACAGTTTCGGCCGGGGAGCTGTTTTTT
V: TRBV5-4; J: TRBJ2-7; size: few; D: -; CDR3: CASSLTGDGKEQYF; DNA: TGTGCCAGCAGCTTGACGGGGGACGGTAAGGAGCAGTACTTC
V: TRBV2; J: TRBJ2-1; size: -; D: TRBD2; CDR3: CASSEYGTSGRAGVPNEQFF; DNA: TGTGCCAGCAGTGAATACGGTACTAGCGGGAGGGCCGGGGTTCCCAATGAGCAGTTCTTC
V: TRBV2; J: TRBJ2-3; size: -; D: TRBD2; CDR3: CASHSSGGTDTQYF; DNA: TGTGCCAGTCACTCTAGCGGGGGCACAGATACGCAGTATTTT
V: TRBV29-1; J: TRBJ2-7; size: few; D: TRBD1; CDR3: CSVEGKAGGLSYEQYF; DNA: TGCAGCGTTGAAGGGAAAGCAGGGGGCCTCTCCTACGAGCAGTACTTC
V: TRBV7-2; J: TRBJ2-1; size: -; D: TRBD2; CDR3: CASSPTPGTRNEQFF; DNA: TGTGCCAGCAGCCCGACACCGGGGACTAGGAATGAGCAGTTCTTC
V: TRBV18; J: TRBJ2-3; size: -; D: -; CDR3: CASSRPAESTDTQYF; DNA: TGTGCCAGCTCACGTCCAGCGGAGAGCACAGATACGCAGTATTTT
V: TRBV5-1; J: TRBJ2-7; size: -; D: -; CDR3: CASSLDGGPYEQYF; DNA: TGCGCCAGCAGCTTGGACGGGGGACCCTACGAGCAGTACTTC